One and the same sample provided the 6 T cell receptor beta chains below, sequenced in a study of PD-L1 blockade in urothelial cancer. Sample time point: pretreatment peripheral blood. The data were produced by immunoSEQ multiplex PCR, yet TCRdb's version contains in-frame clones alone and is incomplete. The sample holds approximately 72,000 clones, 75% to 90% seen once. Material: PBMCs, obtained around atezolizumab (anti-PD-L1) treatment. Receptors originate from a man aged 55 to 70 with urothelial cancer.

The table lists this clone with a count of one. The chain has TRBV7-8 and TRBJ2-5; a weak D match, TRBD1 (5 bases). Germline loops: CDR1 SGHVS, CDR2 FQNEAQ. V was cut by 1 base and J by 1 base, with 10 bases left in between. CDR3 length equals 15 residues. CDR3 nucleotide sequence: TGTGCCAGCAGCTTAGGGGGCATCAGCCAAGAGACCCAGTACTTC. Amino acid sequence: CASSLGGISQETQYF.

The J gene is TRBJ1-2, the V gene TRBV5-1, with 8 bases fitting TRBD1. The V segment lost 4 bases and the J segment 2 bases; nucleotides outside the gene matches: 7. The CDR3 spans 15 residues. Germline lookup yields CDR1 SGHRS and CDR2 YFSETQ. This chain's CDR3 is CASSARQGPNYGYTF. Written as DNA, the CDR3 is TGCGCCAGCAGCGCCCGACAGGGGCCGAACTATGGCTACACCTTC.

The CDR3 region is CASSVTTNTEAFF. The CDR3 bases are TGTGCCAGCAGCGTTACAACGAACACTGAAGCTTTCTTT. The V and J genes are TRBV11-3 and TRBJ1-1; no clear D gene. Germline lookup yields CDR1 SGHNT and CDR2 YENEEA. The CDR3 is 13 residues long. Trimming left V 5 bases short and J 1 base short, with 8 bases between. The full variable domain, in which reference TRBV11-3 and TRBJ1-1 provide the parts outside the CDR3, is EAGVVQSPRYKIIEKKQPVAFWCNPISGHNTLYWYLQNLGQGPELLIRYENEEAVDDSQLPKDRFSAERLKGVDSTLKIQPAELGDSAVYLCASSVTTNTEAFFGQGTRLTVV.

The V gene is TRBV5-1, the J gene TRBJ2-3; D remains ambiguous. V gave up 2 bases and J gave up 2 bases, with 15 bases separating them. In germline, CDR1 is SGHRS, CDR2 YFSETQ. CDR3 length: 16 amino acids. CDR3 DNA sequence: TGCGCCAGCAGCTTCCTAGATTCCACTTACACAGATACGCAGTATTTT. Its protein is CASSFLDSTYTDTQYF.

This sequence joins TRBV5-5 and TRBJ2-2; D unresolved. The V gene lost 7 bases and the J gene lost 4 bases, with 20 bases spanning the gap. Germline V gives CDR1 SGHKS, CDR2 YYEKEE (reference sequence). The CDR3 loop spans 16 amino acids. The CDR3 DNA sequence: TGTGCCAGCTCCTCACGGTTGGTCAGGCTCACCGGGGAGCTGTTTTTT. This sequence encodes CASSSRLVRLTGELFF.

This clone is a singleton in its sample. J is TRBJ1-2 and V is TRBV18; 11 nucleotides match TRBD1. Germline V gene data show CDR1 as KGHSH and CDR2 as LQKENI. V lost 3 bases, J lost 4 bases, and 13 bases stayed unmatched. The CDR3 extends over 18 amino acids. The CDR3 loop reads CASSPRTGGLGGSYGYTF. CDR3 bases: TGTGCCAGCTCACCGAGGACAGGGGGCTTAGGAGGAAGCTATGGCTACACCTTC. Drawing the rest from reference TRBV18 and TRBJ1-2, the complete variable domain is NAGVMQNPRHLVRRRGQEARLRCSPMKGHSHVYWYRQLPEEGLKFMVYLQKENIIDESGMPKERFSAEFPKEGPSILRIQQVVRGDSAAYFCASSPRTGGLGGSYGYTFGSGTRLTVV.